These 16 T cell receptor beta chains were sequenced from one sample in a study of PD-1 blockade in classical Hodgkin lymphoma. Sequencing was performed with immunoSEQ multiplex PCR; in TCRdb, only in-frame clones are kept and a portion is missing. The sample lists about 97,000 clones, around four fifths occurring once. Autologous stem cell transplantation was followed by relapse in every patient, and brentuximab vedotin exposure varied. The material sequenced was peripheral blood mononuclear cells (PBMCs), taken at baseline. These receptors were taken from a human donor with classical Hodgkin lymphoma.

The rearrangement links TRBV19 to TRBJ2-2; 8 bases are shared with TRBD1. CDR3 size: 15 residues. From germline, CDR1 is LNHDA and CDR2 SQIVND (reference sequence). The J segment lost 1 base and the V segment lost 6 bases, leaving 4 bases of the junction unmatched. The CDR3 DNA is TGTGCCAGTAGGCTCGGGACAGGGAACACCGGGGAGCTGTTTTTT. It translates to CASRLGTGNTGELFF.

The V and J genes are TRBV21-1 and TRBJ1-5; the table's D call of TRBD1 was not tested on the DNA. TRBV21-1 has pseudogene status. This CDR3 is 20 amino acids long. The CDR3 spells CASTWDRGRPVCKSNQPQHF. The CDR3 DNA reads TGTGCCAGCACCTGGGACAGGGGGCGACCAGTTTGTAAGTCCAATCAGCCCCAGCATTTT.

This clone has just one count. In DNA form, the CDR3 reads TGTGCCAGCAGCCAAGATGGGGCCAGCTCCTACAATGAGCAGTTCTTC. It yields the protein CASSQDGASSYNEQFF. The J gene is TRBJ2-1, the V gene TRBV14, with D perhaps matching TRBD1 (5 bases). CDR1 and CDR2 from the germline V gene are SGHDN and FVKESK. The germline V and J ends were trimmed by 0 bases and 0 bases, with 9 bases remaining between them. This CDR3 has 16 amino acids.

V is TRBV27 and J is TRBJ2-3; TRBD2 aligns across 10 bases. From germline, CDR1 is MNHEY and CDR2 SMNVEV (reference sequence). The length of the CDR3 is 19 residues. V was clipped by 0 bases and J by 0 bases; unmatched bases: 9. The CDR3 sequence: CASSLSPKLAGPSTDTQYF. The CDR3 region has the DNA TGTGCCAGCAGTTTATCACCCAAACTAGCGGGACCCAGCACAGATACGCAGTATTTT.

The DNA for the CDR3 is TGTGCCAGTAGCCGACGGACAGGGCCTTATAGCAATCAGCCCCAGCATTTT. This gives the protein CASSRRTGPYSNQPQHF. This sequence joins TRBV19 and TRBJ1-5; 8 bases are shared with TRBD1. With 6 bases clipped from V and 0 bases from J, the junction kept 10 bases outside the gene matches. Germline V gene sequence: CDR1 LNHDA, CDR2 SQIVND (reference sequence). This CDR3 has 17 amino acids.

The chain employs TRBV6-5 and TRBJ2-7; a weak D match, TRBD1 (6 bases). The length of the CDR3 is 16 residues. V lost 2 bases and J lost 2, with 16 bases in between. Germline V gene data show CDR1 as MNHEY and CDR2 as SVGAGI. The CDR3 nucleotides are TGTGCCAGCAGTTACCCGCCCCAGGGGACGGCCTACGAGCAGTACTTC. This codes for CASSYPPQGTAYEQYF.

The chain employs TRBV9 and TRBJ2-1, with 16 bases that match TRBD2. The CDR3 spans 19 residues. The germline V gene has CDR1 SGDLS and CDR2 YYNGEE. Trimming took 0 bases from V and 1 from J; bases not matched to a gene: 4. The CDR3 loop is CASSVDGTSGRGSYNEQFF. The DNA for the CDR3 is TGTGCCAGCAGCGTAGATGGGACTAGCGGGAGGGGGTCCTACAATGAGCAGTTCTTC. Filled out from reference TRBV9 and TRBJ2-1, the complete variable domain reads DSGVTQTPKHLITATGQRVTLRCSPRSGDLSVYWYQQSLDQGLQFLIQYYNGEERAKGNILERFSAQQFPDLHSELNLSSLELGDSALYFCASSVDGTSGRGSYNEQFFGPGTRLTVL.

Turning to this clone: Compared with germline, one end of the junction differs, possibly owing to a read error. The rearrangement links TRBV7-9 to TRBJ1-1; D gene unclear. This CDR3 is built from 13 residues. CDR1 and CDR2 from the germline V gene are SEHNR and FQNEAQ (reference sequence). The CDR3 bases are TGTGCCACCAGCGGCCTGTTCGACACTGAAGCTTTCTTT. This sequence encodes CATSGLFDTEAFF. Combining the CDR3 with reference TRBV7-9 and TRBJ1-1 gives the whole variable domain DTGVSQNPRHKITKRGQNVTFRCDPISEHNRLYWYRQTLGQGPEFLTYFQNEAQLEKSRLLSDRFSAERPKGSFSTLEIQRTEQGDSAMYLCATSGLFDTEAFFGQGTRLTVV.

This clone has more than one count but fewer than ten. The rearrangement joins TRBV6-5 to TRBJ2-1, with 7 bases lining up with TRBD2. The V gene's germline CDR1 is MNHEY and CDR2 SVGAGI. This CDR3 is built from 15 residues. V was clipped by 6 bases and J by 4 bases; unmatched bases: 9. The CDR3 loop is CASRGVTSPYNEQFF. The CDR3 DNA sequence: TGTGCCAGCAGGGGGGTGACTAGCCCTTACAATGAGCAGTTCTTC.

The chain is built from TRBV5-6 and TRBJ2-1, with D maybe TRBD1 (6 bases). Deletions cut 0 bases from V and 5 bases from J, with 12 bases between. The CDR3 loop spans 15 amino acids. Germline values: CDR1 SGHDT, CDR2 YYEEEE. The CDR3 protein is CASSLVGGSNNEQFF. CDR3 in DNA: TGTGCCAGCAGCTTGGTTGGGGGCTCGAACAATGAGCAGTTCTTC.

The CDR3 DNA reads TGTGCCAGCGGAGCACTAGCGGGATCCTACGAGCAGTACTTC. Its translation: CASGALAGSYEQYF. The chain has TRBV11-2 and TRBJ2-7; 10 bases align to TRBD2. V shed 8 bases and J 1 base; nucleotides not matched to a gene: 5. Germline V CDR1 and CDR2: SGHAT, FQNNGV. CDR3 size: 14 residues.

The chain has TRBV7-6 and TRBJ1-5; possibly TRBD1 for D (5 bases). The CDR3 totals 15 residues. V was shortened by 0 bases and J by 5 bases, with 11 bases between the two germline ends. Germline lookup yields CDR1 SGHVS and CDR2 FNYEAQ. The CDR3 loop reads CASSLAAGRDQPQHF. DNA of the CDR3: TGTGCCAGCAGCTTAGCGGCAGGGCGGGATCAGCCCCAGCATTTT.

CDR3 sequence (DNA): TGTGCCAGCAGTTGGACAGGGGATCCCAATCAGCCCCAGCATTTT. Translation: CASSWTGDPNQPQHF. The chain couples TRBV2 to TRBJ1-5; TRBD1 matches 9 bases. V dropped 5 bases and J dropped 3; count of bases not matched to a gene: 5. This CDR3 is 15 amino acids long. Germline assignment: CDR1 SNHLY and CDR2 FYNNEI.

The chain's CDR3 is CASSERRGANEKLFF. The CDR3, as DNA: TGCGCCAGCAGCGAAAGGCGAGGGGCTAATGAAAAACTGTTTTTT. The chain employs TRBV5-1 and TRBJ1-4; D may be TRBD1 (5 bases). Trimming shortened V by 4 bases and J by 3 bases, and 13 bases separated the two germline ends. Germline V lookup: CDR1 SGHRS, CDR2 YFSETQ. There are 15 residues in the CDR3.

This clone occurred many times. The CDR3 loop reads CASSESRMSSLNTEAFF. CDR3 coding DNA: TGTGCCAGCAGTGAATCCCGGATGAGTTCGTTAAACACTGAAGCTTTCTTT. V gene TRBV25-1 combines with J gene TRBJ1-1; no clear D gene. There are 17 residues in the CDR3. The germline V gene encodes CDR1 MGHDK and CDR2 SYGVNS. V gave up 1 base and J gave up 2 bases, with 17 bases separating them.

The rearrangement links TRBV28 to TRBJ1-5, with D possibly matching TRBD1 (6 bases). V shed 1 base and J shed 6 bases, with 10 bases lying between them. The CDR3 length is 14 residues. CDR1 is MDHEN, CDR2 SYDVKM, per germline. In DNA form, the CDR3 reads TGTGCCAGCAGTTTATTAGGGGGATCTCAGCCCCAGCATTTT. Translating gives CASSLLGGSQPQHF.